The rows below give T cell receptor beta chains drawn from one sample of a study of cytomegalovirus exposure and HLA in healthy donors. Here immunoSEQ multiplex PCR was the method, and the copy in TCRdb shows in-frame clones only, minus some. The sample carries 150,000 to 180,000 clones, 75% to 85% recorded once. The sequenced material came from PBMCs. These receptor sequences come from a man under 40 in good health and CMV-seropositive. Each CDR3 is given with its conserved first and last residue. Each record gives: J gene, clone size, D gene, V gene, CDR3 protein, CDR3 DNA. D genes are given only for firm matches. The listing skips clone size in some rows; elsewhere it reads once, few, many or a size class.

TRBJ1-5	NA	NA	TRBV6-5	CASTPDRNSNQPQHF	TGTGCCAGCACCCCGGACAGAAATAGCAATCAGCCCCAGCATTTT
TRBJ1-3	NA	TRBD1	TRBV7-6	CASSLASGGSSGNTIYF	TGTGCCAGCAGCTTAGCGTCAGGGGGAAGCTCTGGAAACACCATATATTTT
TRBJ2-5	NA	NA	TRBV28	CASSSQQGRGETQYF	TGTGCCAGCAGTTCCCAGCAAGGAAGGGGAGAGACCCAGTACTTC
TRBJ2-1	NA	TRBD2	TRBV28	CASGTRGSGRARNEQFF	TGTGCCAGCGGAACCCGGGGTAGCGGGAGGGCGAGGAATGAGCAGTTCTTC
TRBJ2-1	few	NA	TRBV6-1	CASSEARPYNEQFF	TGTGCCAGCAGTGAAGCGCGGCCGTACAATGAGCAGTTCTTC
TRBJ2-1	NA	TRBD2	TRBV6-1	CASSPGLAGFPEQFF	TGTGCCAGCAGCCCGGGACTAGCGGGATTCCCTGAGCAGTTCTTC
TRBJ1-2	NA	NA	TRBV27	CASQGVNGYTF	TGTGCCAGCCAAGGGGTTAATGGCTACACCTTC
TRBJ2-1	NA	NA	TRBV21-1	CASSKEGQRSYNEQFF	TGTGCCAGCAGCAAAGAGGGACAGCGCTCCTACAATGAGCAGTTCTTC
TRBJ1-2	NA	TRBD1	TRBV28	CASRSTGDEYTF	TGTGCCAGCAGATCGACAGGGGACGAGTACACCTTC
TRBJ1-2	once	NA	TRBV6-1	CASSEGDSRRGALYGYTF	TGTGCCAGCAGTGAAGGGGACTCGAGGCGCGGGGCCCTCTATGGCTACACCTTC
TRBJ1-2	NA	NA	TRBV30	CAWSVSRGGLDYGYTF	TGTGCCTGGAGTGTTTCCCGTGGGGGACTAGACTATGGCTACACCTTC
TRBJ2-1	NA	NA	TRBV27	CASTRGARQGNNEQFF	TGTGCCAGCACCCGGGGGGCGCGACAGGGGAACAATGAGCAGTTCTTC
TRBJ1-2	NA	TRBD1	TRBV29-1	CSVARTGQGLDGYTF	TGCAGCGTTGCACGGACAGGACAGGGTCTGGATGGCTACACCTTC
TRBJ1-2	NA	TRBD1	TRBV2	CASSDGQGDNYGYTF	TGTGCCAGCAGCGATGGACAGGGGGATAACTATGGCTACACCTTC
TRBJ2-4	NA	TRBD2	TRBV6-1	CASSEARGGRGAKNIQYF	TGTGCCAGCAGTGAAGCTCGCGGCGGGAGAGGGGCCAAAAACATTCAGTACTTC
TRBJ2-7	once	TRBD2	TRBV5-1	CASSPGLAGYEQYF	TGCGCCAGCAGCCCGGGACTAGCGGGGTACGAGCAGTACTTC
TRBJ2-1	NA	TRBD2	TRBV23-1	CASSPGLAGGPHSYNEQFF	TGCGCCAGCAGTCCCGGACTAGCGGGGGGTCCCCACTCCTACAATGAGCAGTTCTTC
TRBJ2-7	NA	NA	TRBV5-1	CASSPGTIPYEQYF	TGCGCCAGCAGCCCAGGAACGATCCCCTACGAGCAGTACTTC
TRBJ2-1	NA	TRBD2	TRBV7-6	CASSPRAGGSYNEQFF	TGTGCCAGCAGCCCTAGGGCGGGAGGTTCCTACAATGAGCAGTTCTTC
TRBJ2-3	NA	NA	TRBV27	CASRQSITDTQYF	TGTGCCAGCAGGCAGTCGATCACAGATACGCAGTATTTT
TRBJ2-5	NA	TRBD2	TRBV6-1	CAGNPSGSLETQYF	TGTGCCGGCAACCCTAGCGGGAGCCTAGAGACCCAGTACTTC
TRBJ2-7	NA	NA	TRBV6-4	CASSVSKEQVVFHYEQYF	TGTGCCAGCAGTGTTTCAAAGGAACAGGTGGTCTTTCACTACGAGCAGTACTTC
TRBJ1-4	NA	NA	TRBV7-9	CASTGRGSSNEKLFF	TGTGCCAGCACAGGGAGGGGAAGTTCTAATGAAAAACTGTTTTTT
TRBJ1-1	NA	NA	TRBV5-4	CALGGGRNTEAFF	TGTGCCCTAGGCGGGGGGCGAAACACTGAAGCTTTCTTT
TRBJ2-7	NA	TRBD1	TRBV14	CASSQEWDRDREQYF	TGTGCCAGCAGCCAAGAATGGGACAGGGACCGCGAGCAGTACTTC
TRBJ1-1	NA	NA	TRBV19	CASSNGGWNTEAFF	TGTGCCAGTAGTAATGGGGGGTGGAACACTGAAGCTTTCTTT
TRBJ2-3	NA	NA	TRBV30	CACQGLTDTQYF	TGTGCCTGTCAGGGACTTACAGATACGCAGTATTTT
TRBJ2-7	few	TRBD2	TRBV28	CASSSRTSGSSYEQYF	TGTGCCAGCAGTTCCCGGACTAGCGGGAGTTCCTACGAGCAGTACTTC
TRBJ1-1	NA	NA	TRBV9	CASSTLSDEAFF	TGTGCCAGCAGCACCCTTTCAGATGAAGCTTTCTTT
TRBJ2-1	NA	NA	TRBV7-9	CASSLERASQEQFF	TGTGCCAGCAGCTTAGAGAGGGCTAGCCAGGAGCAGTTCTTC
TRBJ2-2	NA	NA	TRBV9	CASSVSGGELFF	TGTGCCAGCAGCGTATCAGGCGGGGAGCTGTTTTTT
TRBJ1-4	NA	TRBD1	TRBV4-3	CASSQASGGTGEKLFF	TGCGCCAGCAGCCAAGCCTCAGGGGGTACTGGAGAAAAACTGTTTTTT
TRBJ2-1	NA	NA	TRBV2	CASRGASGYEQFF	TGTGCCAGCAGGGGGGCTAGTGGCTATGAGCAGTTCTTC
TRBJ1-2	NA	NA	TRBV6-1	CASSASQGTYGYTF	TGTGCCAGCAGTGCATCACAGGGCACGTATGGCTACACCTTC
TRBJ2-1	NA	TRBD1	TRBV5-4	CASSLWQGVASTNEQFF	TGTGCCAGCAGCTTGTGGCAGGGGGTCGCATCAACCAATGAGCAGTTCTTC
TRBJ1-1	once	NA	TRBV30	CAWSLNTEAFF	TGTGCCTGGAGCTTGAACACTGAAGCTTTCTTT
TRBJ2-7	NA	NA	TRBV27	CASSLRALGGTGEQYF	TGTGCCAGCAGTTTAAGGGCCCTCGGGGGTACGGGCGAGCAGTACTTC
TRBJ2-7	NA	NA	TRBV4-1	CASSQVPQPGYYEQYF	TGCGCCAGCAGCCAAGTTCCCCAGCCGGGATACTACGAGCAGTACTTC
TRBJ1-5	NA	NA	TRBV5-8	CASTSGVSGVGNQPQHF	TGTGCCAGCACCTCCGGAGTGTCGGGGGTGGGCAATCAGCCCCAGCATTTT
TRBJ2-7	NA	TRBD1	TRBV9	CASSAETGVEQYF	TGTGCCAGCAGCGCTGAGACAGGGGTCGAGCAGTACTTC
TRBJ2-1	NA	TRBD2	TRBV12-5	CASGPGTSGRYYNEQFF	TGTGCTAGTGGTCCCGGGACTAGCGGGAGGTACTACAATGAGCAGTTCTTC
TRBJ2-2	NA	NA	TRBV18	CASSPTSSGELFF	TGTGCCAGCTCACCTACATCTTCCGGGGAGCTGTTTTTT
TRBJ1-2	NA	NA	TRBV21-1	CASLITWGLDYGYTF	TGTGCCAGCCTCATAACTTGGGGCCTGGACTATGGCTACACCTTC
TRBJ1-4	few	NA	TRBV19	CASRWALNEKLFF	TGTGCCAGTAGGTGGGCTTTGAATGAAAAACTGTTTTTT
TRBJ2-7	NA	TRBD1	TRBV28	CASSQTGTGGYEQYF	TGTGCCAGCAGTCAAACCGGGACAGGGGGCTACGAGCAGTACTTC
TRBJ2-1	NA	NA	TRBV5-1	CASSVPGNEQFF	TGCGCCAGCAGCGTCCCGGGGAATGAGCAGTTCTTC